The 25 T cell receptor beta chains in this list originate from one sample, sequenced in a study of vaccination and CD4 T cells after COVID-19. The antigens of these receptors remain unknown. Sequencing of the DNA from cultured CD4+ T cells was carried out with the Oncomine TCR Beta short-read assay. TCRdb recomputed calls from the PCR reads with MiXCR, one row per CDR3 protein. This sample carries roughly 5,200 distinct CDR3 sequences, under 25% of them seen once, and the ten largest clones take about a fifth. Described treatment: approximately 10-day PBMC culture with coronavirus spike peptide pools or control peptides (ViraFEST assay). The source material was CD4+ T cells from blood, cultured in vitro. The receptors were gathered from a human donor who had recovered from COVID-19.

By sample share, this clonotype is large. The J gene is TRBJ1-1, the V gene TRBV6-1, with 7 bases lining up with TRBD1. Germline V gene data show CDR1 as MNHNS and CDR2 as SASEGT. The CDR3 loop spans 12 amino acids. V lost 6 bases, J lost 6 bases, and 4 bases stayed unmatched. As DNA, the CDR3 is TGTGCCAGCAGACGGGGGACAGCTGAAGCTTTCTTT. This sequence encodes CASRRGTAEAFF.

The chain combines TRBV4-1 with TRBJ2-7; 7 nucleotides agree with TRBD2. In germline, CDR1 is MGHRA, CDR2 YSYEKL. The V segment lost 3 bases and the J segment 1 base; nucleotides outside the gene matches: 12. The CDR3 is 17 residues long. This CDR3 reads CASSHLGRASGSYEQYF. In nucleotides, the CDR3 is TGCGCCAGCAGCCACCTCGGCAGGGCTAGCGGATCCTACGAGCAGTACTTC.

This sequence joins TRBV29-1 and TRBJ1-1; D gene uncertain. CDR1 SQVTM and CDR2 ANQGSEA come from the germline V gene. V lost 7 bases and J lost 1, with 4 bases in between. The CDR3 covers 10 residues. The CDR3 loop reads CSAANTEAFF. The CDR3 coding sequence is TGCAGCGCTGCGAACACTGAAGCTTTCTTT. Based on the CDR3 plus reference TRBV29-1 and TRBJ1-1, the full variable domain is SAVISQKPSRDICQRGTSLTIQCQVDSQVTMMFWYRQQPGQSLTLIATANQGSEATYESGFVIDKFPISRPNLTFSTLTVSNMSPEDSSIYLCSAANTEAFFGQGTRLTVV.

This clonotype came up once. This chain connects TRBV6-1 to TRBJ1-4, with D perhaps TRBD1 (6 bases). CDR3 length: 15 residues. V dropped 7 bases and J dropped 5 bases, with 17 bases sitting between them. Germline V gene lookup returns CDR1 MNHNS and CDR2 SASEGT. The CDR3 region has the DNA TGTGCCAGCACCCAGAGACAGGATCCAAATGAAAAACTGTTTTTT. This sequence encodes CASTQRQDPNEKLFF.

V and J are TRBV20-1 and TRBJ1-4; D is possibly TRBD1 (5 bases). Germline values: CDR1 DFQATT, CDR2 SNEGSKA (reference sequence). The CDR3 runs 14 residues. Trimming pared 2 bases from V and 5 bases from J, leaving 12 bases between. CDR3 nucleotide sequence: TGCAGTGCTAGACCGGGACGGAGGAATGAAAAACTGTTTTTT. It specifies CSARPGRRNEKLFF.

Judged by abundance, this clonotype is large. The chain joins TRBV19 to TRBJ1-2; D is unresolved. This CDR3 is 15 amino acids long. V lost 9 bases and J 1 base, leaving 18 bases between the germline ends. Germline V lookup: CDR1 LNHDA, CDR2 SQIVND (reference sequence). CDR3 in DNA: TGTGCCAGCAGCAGTGGTGGATACTATAACTATGGCTACACCTTC. Its protein product is CASSSGGYYNYGYTF.

The CDR3 region has the DNA TGTGCCAGCAGCTTGGCCTTTCCCAGGGGGCCGATCAATCAGCCCCAGCATTTT. As protein: CASSLAFPRGPINQPQHF. The gene calls are TRBV7-6 and TRBJ1-5, with TRBD1 matching over 8 bases. There are 18 residues in the CDR3. The J segment lost 3 bases and the V segment lost 3 bases, leaving 13 bases of the junction unmatched. Germline CDR1 SGHVS, CDR2 FNYEAQ.

Sample share makes this clonotype medium-sized. The chain links TRBV11-3 to TRBJ2-3; 9 nucleotides line up with TRBD2. The CDR3 length is 14 residues. Germline assignment: CDR1 SGHNT and CDR2 YENEEA. Unmatched junction bases numbered 3, after V lost 2 bases and J lost 6 bases. DNA for the CDR3: TGTGCCAGCAGCTTAAATAGCGGGGGCGATACGCAGTATTTT. Translated: CASSLNSGGDTQYF.

For this clonotype: Without the conserved terminal phenylalanine or tryptophan, this CDR3 likely stems from a read error. CDR3 region: CASSPGTDYGYTL. DNA for the CDR3: TGTGCCAGCTCACCCGGGACAGACTATGGCTACACCCTC. J is TRBJ1-2 and V is TRBV18, with 7 bases that match TRBD1. Germline V CDR1 and CDR2: KGHSH, LQKENI. After removal of 3 bases from V and 3 bases from J, the junction contained 1 base not matched to a gene. This CDR3 comprises 13 residues.

The chain carries TRBV20-1 and TRBJ2-5; weak D call: TRBD1 (6 bases). Germline V gene data show CDR1 as DFQATT and CDR2 as SNEGSKA (reference sequence). The CDR3 contains 15 residues. Trimming removed 5 bases at V and 0 bases at J, with 16 bases between. CDR3 nucleotide sequence: TGCAGTGCTTCGCCAAGCGGACAGTACCAAGAGACCCAGTACTTC. It encodes CSASPSGQYQETQYF.

V is TRBV11-2 and J is TRBJ2-7; 8 nucleotides match TRBD1. J lost 3 bases, V lost 5 bases, and 6 bases had no gene match. Germline loops: CDR1 SGHAT, CDR2 FQNNGV. The CDR3 covers 14 residues. The CDR3 spells CASSLQTGDYEQYF. The DNA of the CDR3 is TGTGCCAGCAGCCTCCAGACAGGGGACTACGAGCAGTACTTC.

The chain couples TRBV21-1 to TRBJ1-5. TRBV21-1 is a known pseudogene. This CDR3 is 19 amino acids long. This CDR3 is CASTPRINYPMYSNQPQHF. The CDR3 DNA is TGTGCCAGCACGCCGCGTATCAACTACCCAATGTATAGCAATCAGCCCCAGCATTTT.

The chain recombines TRBV6-4 with TRBJ2-7; a weak D match, TRBD2 (6 bases). Germline CDR1 MRHNA, CDR2 SNTAGT. The V and J ends lost 7 bases and 4 bases respectively, with 8 bases between them. This CDR3 spans 11 amino acids. CDR3 protein: CASTEGYEQYF. The CDR3 region has the DNA TGTGCCAGCACGGAGGGGTACGAGCAGTACTTC.

This clonotype has just a few counts. J is TRBJ1-2 and V is TRBV5-4, with D perhaps TRBD1 (6 bases). There are 14 residues in the CDR3. The germline V gene encodes CDR1 SGHNT and CDR2 YYREEE (reference sequence). Trimming removed 3 bases from V and 7 bases from J, with 16 bases in between. The CDR3 here is CASSSERGTGGYTF. The DNA for the CDR3 is TGTGCCAGCAGCTCTGAGAGGGGGACTGGTGGCTACACCTTC.

The sample holds a few counts of this clonotype. The CDR3 DNA reads as TGTGCCAGCAGTCGAATACCTAAAGAGACCCAGTACTTC. Translating it yields CASSRIPKETQYF. The V and J genes are TRBV27 and TRBJ2-5; D is ambiguous. Trimming pared 5 bases from V and 3 bases from J, leaving 10 bases between. The length of the CDR3 is 13 residues. Germline values: CDR1 MNHEY, CDR2 SMNVEV (reference sequence).

Within the sample, this clonotype is medium-sized (0.01 to 0.1%). V usage is TRBV20-1 and J usage is TRBJ1-3, with D uncertain. Germline V gene lookup returns CDR1 DFQATT and CDR2 SNEGSKA (reference sequence). The CDR3 contains 14 residues. Between the trimmed V and J ends, which lost 3 bases and 0 bases, there was a span of 9 bases. CDR3 nucleotide sequence: TGCAGTGCTAGCCCGGCCCTCTCTGGAAACACCATATATTTT. As protein: CSASPALSGNTIYF.

This clonotype was found a few times. Written as DNA, the CDR3 is TGTGCCAGCAGTTTGGTCACAGATACGCAGTATTTT. Its translation: CASSLVTDTQYF. The V gene is TRBV12-3 or TRBV12-4, the J gene TRBJ2-3; D is unclear. V was pared by 3 bases and J by 2 bases, with 3 bases between. This CDR3 has 12 amino acids.

A few counts support this clonotype. The CDR3 loop reads CASSKDRGQYNEQFF. CDR3 nucleotides: TGTGCCAGCAGCAAAGACAGGGGGCAGTACAATGAGCAGTTCTTC. The chain recombines TRBV7-9 with TRBJ2-1; 10 bases fit TRBD1. The CDR3 totals 15 residues. CDR1 is SEHNR and CDR2 is FQNEAQ in the germline V gene (reference sequence). Trimming cost V 5 bases and J 4 bases; bases outside gene matches: 5.

This clonotype has more than one count but fewer than ten. The V gene is TRBV5-5, the J gene TRBJ1-5, with TRBD1 as a possible D gene (6 bases). Trimming stripped 0 bases from V and 4 bases from J, with 8 bases between. Germline-derived CDR1 and CDR2 are SGHKS and YYEKEE (reference sequence). This CDR3 region has 14 residues. CDR3 in DNA: TGTGCCAGCAGCTTGGACAGGGCGAATCAGCCCCAGCATTTT. Protein product: CASSLDRANQPQHF.

By its share, this clonotype is medium-sized. The chain is built from TRBV12-3 or TRBV12-4 and TRBJ2-5; D gene uncertain. The CDR3 runs to 12 residues. V was shortened by 6 bases and J by 7 bases, with 12 bases between the two germline ends. CDR3: CASRTTVGTQYF. CDR3 DNA sequence: TGTGCCAGCAGGACCACCGTGGGGACCCAGTACTTC.

This clonotype turned up a few times. The rearrangement joins TRBV19 to TRBJ1-3; D uncertain. The CDR3 length is 13 residues. V shed 5 bases and J shed 0 bases, with 5 bases lying between them. CDR1 LNHDA and CDR2 SQIVND come from the germline V gene (reference sequence). DNA for the CDR3: TGTGCCAGTAGTGCCGGCTCTGGAAACACCATATATTTT. Amino acids: CASSAGSGNTIYF.

The chain recombines TRBV20-1 with TRBJ2-7, with 11 bases fitting TRBD2. Germline CDR1 DFQATT, CDR2 SNEGSKA (reference sequence). With V trimmed by 2 bases and J by 4 bases, 7 bases remained unmatched. The CDR3 totals 15 residues. The DNA of the CDR3 is TGCAGTGCTAGAAAGGCTAGCGGGGGGACGTACGAGCAGTACTTC. It encodes CSARKASGGTYEQYF.

By sample fraction, this clonotype is medium-sized. V gene TRBV6-1 combines with J gene TRBJ1-2; 7 bases are a match to TRBD1. Germline CDR1 is MNHNS and CDR2 is SASEGT. Trimming cost V 1 base and J 6 bases; bases outside gene matches: 5. This CDR3 comprises 14 residues. CDR3 region: CASSEDRGGHGYTF. CDR3 coding DNA: TGTGCCAGCAGTGAAGACAGGGGAGGGCATGGCTACACCTTC.

By sample fraction, this clonotype is medium-sized. This chain links TRBV12-3 or TRBV12-4 with TRBJ1-2; no clear D gene. V gave up 6 bases and J gave up 7 bases, with 21 bases separating them. This CDR3 comprises 15 residues. The CDR3 DNA reads TGTGCCAGCAGCCCCACCCCCCCGGGGTCGGGTGGCTACACCTTC. This encodes CASSPTPPGSGGYTF.

V usage is TRBV5-1 and J usage is TRBJ2-2, with 8 bases identical to TRBD2. With V trimmed by 4 bases and J by 0 bases, 2 bases remained unmatched. The germline V gene encodes CDR1 SGHRS and CDR2 YFSETQ. CDR3 length: 15 amino acids. DNA of the CDR3: TGCGCCAGCAGCCCGGGACTAGCGAACACCGGGGAGCTGTTTTTT. Translation: CASSPGLANTGELFF.